Shown below are 5 T cell receptor beta chains from a single sample sequenced in a study of cytomegalovirus exposure and HLA in healthy donors (dated by TCRdb to 2016 to 2017). Preparation of the library involved the immunoSEQ multiplex PCR assay. The multiplex PCR relied on a mix of 60 forward primers for TCR Vbeta segments and 13 reverse primers for TCR Jbeta segments. As stored in TCRdb, this immuneACCESS dataset retains in-frame rearrangements with V and J assigned. A fraction of the clones does not appear; measured against another copy, unresolved V genes explain less than half of the discrepancy, and the remainder lacks a known reason. This sample gives 100,000 to 120,000 clones in total; 80% to 85% of them show up just once. Roughly 2.9% of the sample is held by the ten biggest clonotypes. The sequencing input was PBMCs. These receptors came from a woman aged 55-75 years in good health and CMV-seropositive.

The chain is built from TRBV18 and TRBJ2-7, with 10 bases identical to TRBD1. The CDR3 has 15 residues. J lost 4 bases, V lost 5 bases, and 8 bases had no gene match. Germline V CDR1 and CDR2: KGHSH, LQKENI. The DNA for the CDR3 is TGTGCCAGCTCAGGTCGGACAGGGGGATCGTACGAGCAGTACTTC. This codes for CASSGRTGGSYEQYF.

The chain joins TRBV30 to TRBJ2-1; 12 bases align to TRBD2. Trimming cost V 0 bases and J 4 bases; bases outside gene matches: 13. Per the germline V gene, CDR1 is GTSNPN and CDR2 is SVGIG (reference sequence). The CDR3 runs 19 residues. DNA of the CDR3: TGTGCCTGGAGTGTACAAGGCCTAGCGGGAGGGGTTAGGTACAATGAGCAGTTCTTC. It codes for CAWSVQGLAGGVRYNEQFF.

V gene TRBV6-6 combines with J gene TRBJ2-3; 7 bases align to TRBD2. This CDR3 has 16 amino acids. CDR1 and CDR2 (germline): MNHNY, SVGAGI (reference sequence). Losses at the gene ends were 6 bases for V and 4 bases for J; bases not matched to a gene: 13. The CDR3 DNA reads TGTGCCAGCAGGGCCGGGGGGTCCCGACTGCCAGATACGCAGTATTTT. Translating it yields CASRAGGSRLPDTQYF.

CDR3 sequence reads: CASRVASGYTF. In DNA, the CDR3 is TGTGCCAGCAGGGTGGCTAGCGGCTACACCTTC. The J gene is TRBJ1-2, the V gene TRBV28; D ambiguous. This CDR3 has 11 residues. V was pared by 6 bases and J by 8 bases, with 10 bases between. In germline, CDR1 is MDHEN, CDR2 SYDVKM.

The CDR3 coding sequence is TGCGCCAGCAGCTTGGACGATGGGCACGGGGAGCTGTTTTTT. Protein product: CASSLDDGHGELFF. The chain has TRBV5-1 and TRBJ2-2; D is uncertain. This CDR3 has 14 amino acids. Per germline, CDR1 SGHRS and CDR2 YFSETQ. Trimming took 0 bases from V and 7 from J, leaving 10 bases between them.